One and the same sample provided the 7 T cell receptor beta chains below, sequenced in a study of regulatory T cells in long-lasting Graves disease. Noted time point: newly diagnosed GD, antithyroid drugs for less than 3 months. RNA isolated from PBMCs was used to make the TCR library. According to the study, TCR beta libraries were built with iRepertoire HTBI primers and CDR3-region Arm-PCR. MiXCR, run by TCRdb on the multiplex PCR reads, gives a single entry per CDR3 protein. Here the sample spans 680,000 or so distinct CDR3 sequences, around 15% being singletons. These sequences were also reported in another study, on T cells in Graves' hyperthyroidism and ophthalmopathy.

The sample consisted of peripheral blood mononuclear cells (PBMCs), taken at new diagnosis, from a patient treated with antithyroid drugs. The receptor source for this set is a woman in her thirties with Graves disease.

This clonotype was seen only a few times. The chain couples TRBV5-1 to TRBJ2-1; D may be TRBD2 (6 bases). This CDR3 region has 15 residues. Per germline, CDR1 SGHRS and CDR2 YFSETQ. Trimming pared 1 base from V and 1 base from J, leaving 9 bases between. This CDR3 is CASSLWGESYNEQFF. The CDR3 bases are TGCGCCAGCAGCTTGTGGGGGGAATCCTACAATGAGCAGTTCTTC.

At least ten counts were recorded for this clonotype. CDR3: CASRPQDRDNSPLHF. The CDR3 DNA is TGTGCCAGCCGACCGCAGGACAGGGATAATTCACCCCTCCACTTT. The chain uses TRBV28 and TRBJ1-6, with TRBD1 matching 8 bases. The CDR3 contains 15 residues. V lost 8 bases, J lost 5 bases, and 8 bases stayed unmatched. Germline V lookup: CDR1 MDHEN, CDR2 SYDVKM.

The chain couples TRBV9 to TRBJ1-4; D is unclear. The V end lost 0 bases, the J end lost 3 bases, and 9 bases lay between the germline ends. CDR3 length: 15 amino acids. Looked up from germline, CDR1 is SGDLS and CDR2 is YYNGEE. CDR3 bases: TGTGCCAGCAGCGTAGAGGGCATAGCTAATGAAAAACTGTTTTTT. Its protein product is CASSVEGIANEKLFF.

A note on this clonotype: Since a far larger clone is one base different, this is likely a read error. The J gene is TRBJ1-1, the V gene TRBV12-3 or TRBV12-4, with TRBD1 identical over 7 bases. Trimming cost V 6 bases and J 1 base; bases outside gene matches: 2. The CDR3 is made up of 13 amino acids. The CDR3 DNA reads TGTGCCAGCAGAAGGGACAGGAACACTGAAGCTTTCTTT. Translation: CASRRDRNTEAFF.

The table lists this clonotype with many counts. The gene calls are TRBV12-3 or TRBV12-4 and TRBJ1-5; D is unresolved. The CDR3 consists of 14 residues. V lost 0 bases to trimming and J lost 1 base, with 4 bases between them. The CDR3 bases are TGTGCCAGCAGTTTAGCCAGCAGCAATCAGCCCCAGCATTTT. It is translated as CASSLASSNQPQHF.

The rearrangement uses TRBV28 and TRBJ2-3; 9 bases are a match to TRBD1. The J segment lost 6 bases and the V segment lost 7 bases, leaving 14 bases of the junction unmatched. Germline CDR1 MDHEN, CDR2 SYDVKM. The CDR3 runs 16 residues. CDR3 sequence (DNA): TGTGCCAGCAATGCCCTGACAGGGGGTGGTGGGGATACGCAGTATTTT. Encoded protein: CASNALTGGGGDTQYF.

This clonotype was counted a few times. This chain links TRBV28 with TRBJ2-7; TRBD2 matches 8 bases. Germline-derived CDR1 and CDR2 are MDHEN and SYDVKM. Trimming took 5 bases from V and 4 from J; bases not matched to a gene: 16. CDR3 length: 17 residues. In DNA form, the CDR3 reads TGTGCCAGCAGTCGGAGCGGGAGTGGGGCGATTCGGTACGAGCAGTACTTC. Translation: CASSRSGSGAIRYEQYF.